The present TCR beta chain was sequenced within a study of cytomegalovirus exposure and HLA in healthy donors. Study findings and constraints: It was only CMV serostatus that was available as immune exposure information.

The PCR was carried out with 60 Vbeta primers and 13 Jbeta primers. Clones were read by immunoSEQ multiplex PCR, and TCRdb kept only the in-frame ones, dropping some. The data show roughly 100,000 clones, roughly 82% seen once. The CDR3 length is 16 residues. Germline CDR1 SGHTA, CDR2 FQGNSA. V lost 5 bases, J lost 1 base, and 9 bases stayed unmatched. As regards this clone: Its antigen is undetermined.

Sequencing was performed on PBMCs. This chain joins TRBV7-2 and TRBJ2-5; 8 nucleotides line up with TRBD2. The receptor was derived from a man aged 50-60 years in good health and CMV-seronegative. CDR3 region: CASSPLGTSGQETQYF. In DNA form, the CDR3 reads TGTGCCAGCAGCCCCCTGGGAACTAGCGGCCAAGAGACCCAGTACTTC. Supplemented by reference TRBV7-2 and TRBJ2-5, the full variable domain reads GAGVSQSPSNKVTEKGKDVELRCDPISGHTALYWYRQSLGQGLEFLIYFQGNSAPDKSGLPSDRFSAERTGGSVSTLTIQRTQQEDSAVYLCASSPLGTSGQETQYFGPGTRLLVL.